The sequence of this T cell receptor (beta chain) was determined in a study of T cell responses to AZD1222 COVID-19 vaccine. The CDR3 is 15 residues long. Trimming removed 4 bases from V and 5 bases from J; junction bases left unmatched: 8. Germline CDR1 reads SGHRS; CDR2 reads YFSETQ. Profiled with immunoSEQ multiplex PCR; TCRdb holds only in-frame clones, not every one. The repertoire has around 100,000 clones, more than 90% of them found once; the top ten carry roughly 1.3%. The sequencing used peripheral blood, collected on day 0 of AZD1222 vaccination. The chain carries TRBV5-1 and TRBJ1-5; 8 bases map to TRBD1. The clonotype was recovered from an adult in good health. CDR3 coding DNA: TGCGCCAGCAGCCCTGGACAGGGCCGGGATCAGCCCCAGCATTTT. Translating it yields CASSPGQGRDQPQHF.